Below, 25 T cell receptor beta chains from the same sample are listed, as sequenced in a study of T-cell memory formation after mild COVID-19. TCRdb reprocessed the 5' RACE reads with MiXCR, giving one entry per CDR3 protein. The sample shows some 150,000 distinct CDR3 sequences, roughly a fifth of them seen only once. The sample consisted of PBMCs or a T cell subset sorted from them (not recorded which). The receptors here all came from an adult woman who had mild COVID-19 (a few samples of this study predate the infection). Cell type and time point are not known.

This clonotype showed up just a few times. The chain uses TRBV24-1 and TRBJ2-2, with D unresolved. V was shortened by 4 bases and J by 4 bases, with 6 bases between the two germline ends. This CDR3 contains 13 residues. CDR1 is KGHDR and CDR2 is SFDVKD in the germline V gene. CDR3 protein: CATSEHSTGELFF. The CDR3 DNA reads as TGTGCCACCAGTGAACACAGCACCGGGGAGCTGTTTTTT.

In this sample, this clonotype turned up many times. V is TRBV5-1 and J is TRBJ2-5, with 10 bases matching TRBD1. Germline-derived CDR1 and CDR2 are SGHRS and YFSETQ. The CDR3 is 14 amino acids. With 0 bases clipped from V and 4 bases from J, the junction kept 0 bases outside the gene matches. The CDR3 DNA sequence: TGCGCCAGCAGCTTGGGACAGGGGGCAGAGACCCAGTACTTC. This gives the protein CASSLGQGAETQYF.

This clonotype has a count of ten or more. This chain joins TRBV5-6 and TRBJ2-2; a possible D gene is TRBD1 (5 bases). Germline V CDR1 and CDR2: SGHDT, YYEEEE. The CDR3 sequence is 15 residues long. The ends were cut back, 3 bases at V and 5 bases at J, with 14 bases in the middle. As DNA, the CDR3 is TGTGCCAGCAGCTCCGAGGCAGGGCGGACCGGGGAGCTGTTTTTT. Translated: CASSSEAGRTGELFF.

The chain carries TRBV7-6 and TRBJ2-1; TRBD2 agrees at 9 bases. CDR3 length equals 15 residues. V gave up 4 bases and J gave up 5 bases; unmatched junction bases: 6. Germline-derived CDR1 and CDR2 are SGHVS and FNYEAQ. CDR3: CASSSLAGPDNEQFF. The CDR3 nucleotides are TGTGCCAGCAGCTCTCTAGCGGGACCAGACAATGAGCAGTTCTTC. Complete variable domain (other parts from reference TRBV7-6 and TRBJ2-1): GAGVSQSPRYKVTKRGQDVALRCDPISGHVSLYWYRQALGQGPEFLTYFNYEAQQDKSGLPNDRFSAERPEGSISTLTIQRTEQRDSAMYRCASSSLAGPDNEQFFGPGTRLTVL.

The chain carries TRBV5-1 and TRBJ1-2; D not certain. The germline V and J ends were trimmed by 3 bases and 8 bases, with 11 bases remaining between them. Germline CDR1 reads SGHRS; CDR2 reads YFSETQ. The CDR3 runs to 12 residues. CDR3 amino acids: CASSSESRGYTF. In DNA, the CDR3 is TGCGCCAGCAGCTCCGAAAGTCGGGGCTACACCTTC.

The chain recombines TRBV4-1 with TRBJ1-2; TRBD1 agrees at 9 bases. The V and J ends lost 0 bases and 2 bases, in that order; junction bases with no gene match: 4. CDR1 is MGHRA and CDR2 is YSYEKL in the germline V gene. CDR3 length: 16 amino acids. CDR3: CASSQDQGQGNYGYTF. DNA for the CDR3: TGCGCCAGCAGCCAAGATCAGGGACAGGGAAACTATGGCTACACCTTC.

This chain joins TRBV9 and TRBJ2-1; 7 bases agree with TRBD1. J was trimmed by 7 bases and V by 3 bases; bases with no gene match: 10. CDR1 is SGDLS and CDR2 is YYNGEE in the germline V gene. The CDR3 runs to 15 residues. Written as DNA, the CDR3 is TGTGCCAGCAGCGACGGGACAGTGGCTATAAATGAGCAGTTCTTC. Amino acids: CASSDGTVAINEQFF.

The chain combines TRBV24-1 with TRBJ2-1, with 8 bases matching TRBD2. Germline assignment: CDR1 KGHDR and CDR2 SFDVKD. The CDR3 has 16 residues. With V trimmed by 7 bases and J by 8 bases, 15 bases remained unmatched. The CDR3 nucleotides read TGTGCCACCAGCCATCCTTTGGCCAGCGGGAGACATGAGCAGTTCTTC. This codes for CATSHPLASGRHEQFF.

This clonotype was seen ten or more times. The chain has TRBV6-5 and TRBJ2-7; 10 nucleotides align to TRBD1. The ends lost 0 bases at V and 6 bases at J; junction bases unmatched: 2. Per the germline V gene, CDR1 is MNHEY and CDR2 is SVGAGI. This CDR3 is built from 14 residues. The CDR3 loop is CASSYSGQGTEQYF. The CDR3 region has the DNA TGTGCCAGCAGTTACTCGGGACAGGGGACCGAGCAGTACTTC.

V is TRBV5-1 and J is TRBJ2-6; D may be TRBD1 (6 bases). Germline V gives CDR1 SGHRS, CDR2 YFSETQ. The CDR3 sequence is 17 residues long. V lost 1 base and J 2 bases, leaving 13 bases between the germline ends. In nucleotides, the CDR3 is TGCGCCAGCAGCTTGATTTCAGGGGTAGCTGGGGCCAACGTCCTGACTTTC. Its translation: CASSLISGVAGANVLTF.

This clonotype was recorded a few times. The chain carries TRBV12-3 or TRBV12-4 and TRBJ2-1; TRBD1 agrees at 7 bases. V shed 3 bases and J 0 bases; nucleotides not matched to a gene: 2. This CDR3 comprises 15 residues. DNA for the CDR3: TGTGCCAGCAGTTTCAGGGGGAGCTCCTACAATGAGCAGTTCTTC. Protein: CASSFRGSSYNEQFF.

This clonotype was recorded once. The rearrangement uses TRBV12-3 or TRBV12-4 and TRBJ2-3; D possibly corresponds to TRBD2 (5 bases). V lost 4 bases, J lost 9 bases, and 11 bases lay in between. This CDR3 has 12 residues. The DNA for the CDR3 is TGTGCCAGCAGTTCCCCACCGGGAACGCAGTATTTT. Encoded protein: CASSSPPGTQYF.

This rearrangement joins TRBV9 to TRBJ2-3; 7 bases match TRBD2. The CDR3 runs 15 residues. V was pared by 5 bases and J by 0 bases, with 6 bases of the junction left unmatched. Germline CDR1 reads SGDLS; CDR2 reads YYNGEE. CDR3 sequence reads: CASSGTSASTDTQYF. CDR3 nucleotides: TGTGCCAGCAGTGGTACTAGCGCAAGCACAGATACGCAGTATTTT.

In its sample, this clonotype was seen a few times. The chain employs TRBV7-2 and TRBJ2-3; D is unclear. The CDR3 is 16 residues long. V lost 1 base, J lost 2 bases, and 13 bases lay in between. Per the germline V gene, CDR1 is SGHTA and CDR2 is FQGNSA. The CDR3 sequence: CASSLGIHRITDTQYF. The DNA of the CDR3 is TGTGCCAGCAGCTTAGGGATCCATCGGATCACAGATACGCAGTATTTT.

In this sample, this clonotype turned up a few times. The chain couples TRBV12-3 or TRBV12-4 to TRBJ2-6, with 7 positions matching TRBD1. Trimming removed 3 bases from V and 2 bases from J; junction bases left unmatched: 7. The CDR3 consists of 17 residues. The CDR3 region has the DNA TGTGCCAGCAGTTTGGGGACAGTTGGCACTGGGGCCAACGTCCTGACTTTC. Protein product: CASSLGTVGTGANVLTF.

This clonotype appeared a few times. The CDR3 is CASTEVAGGGDTQYF. CDR3 DNA sequence: TGTGCCAGCACCGAGGTCGCGGGAGGGGGGGATACGCAGTATTTT. The chain has TRBV6-1 and TRBJ2-3, with 9 bases that match TRBD2. Trimming at V came to 7 bases and at J to 6 bases, leaving 11 bases not matched to a gene. This CDR3 comprises 15 residues. Germline CDR1 and CDR2: MNHNS and SASEGT.

This rearrangement joins TRBV27 to TRBJ1-2; TRBD1 might be the D (6 bases). The CDR3 covers 13 residues. From germline, CDR1 is MNHEY and CDR2 SMNVEV (reference sequence). V was pared by 6 bases and J by 8 bases, with 16 bases between. DNA of the CDR3: TGTGCCAGCAGCCATGACAGGTTCGGAGGCTACACCTTC. Its translation: CASSHDRFGGYTF.

The J gene is TRBJ2-7, the V gene TRBV29-1; TRBD2 matches 7 bases. Per germline, CDR1 SQVTM and CDR2 ANQGSEA. With V trimmed by 1 base and J by 5 bases, 14 bases remained unmatched. CDR3 length: 16 residues. The CDR3 here is CSVEVAQFSGVHEQYF. CDR3 nucleotide sequence: TGCAGCGTTGAAGTAGCACAATTCAGCGGGGTTCACGAGCAGTACTTC.

This clonotype was observed a handful of times. V usage is TRBV7-8 and J usage is TRBJ2-1, with TRBD1 matching 9 bases. The CDR3 is 16 residues long. Germline lookup yields CDR1 SGHVS and CDR2 FQNEAQ. J gave up 4 bases and V 0 bases, and 4 bases lay outside the gene matches. The CDR3 protein is CASSLAGDRGYNEQFF. CDR3 DNA: TGTGCCAGCAGCTTAGCGGGAGACAGGGGGTACAATGAGCAGTTCTTC.

J is TRBJ1-5 and V is TRBV5-5; no reliable D call. This CDR3 region has 13 residues. Between the trimmed V and J ends, which lost 3 bases and 5 bases, there was a span of 9 bases. Germline CDR1 reads SGHKS; CDR2 reads YYEKEE (reference sequence). The CDR3 protein is CASSSNRDQPQHF. CDR3 coding DNA: TGTGCCAGCAGCTCCAATAGGGATCAGCCCCAGCATTTT.

This clonotype was picked up a small number of times. The V call is TRBV3-1, the J call TRBJ1-1; D remains unclear. Trimming cost V 3 bases and J 5 bases, with 13 bases left between them. The CDR3 covers 14 residues. Germline lookup yields CDR1 LGHDT and CDR2 YNNKEL (reference sequence). CDR3 sequence: CASSQAGGSTEAFF. DNA of the CDR3: TGTGCCAGCAGCCAGGCCGGAGGAAGTACTGAAGCTTTCTTT.

V and J are TRBV6-2 or TRBV6-3 and TRBJ1-5; D not resolved. CDR1 is MNHEY and CDR2 is SVGEGT in the germline V gene. The V gene lost 2 bases and the J gene lost 1 base, with 12 bases spanning the gap. This CDR3 is built from 16 residues. CDR3 sequence: CASSYQPGRSNQPQHF. DNA of the CDR3: TGTGCCAGCAGTTACCAACCCGGGAGGAGCAATCAGCCCCAGCATTTT.

This clonotype turned up a few times. V and J are TRBV6-2 or TRBV6-3 and TRBJ2-7; D gene ambiguous. The CDR3 loop spans 14 amino acids. Between the trimmed V and J ends, which lost 4 bases and 2 bases, there was a span of 12 bases. Germline V lookup: CDR1 MNHEY, CDR2 SVGEGT. The CDR3 DNA reads TGTGCCAGCAGTTGGGTGTTACCCCCCTACGAGCAGTACTTC. It codes for CASSWVLPPYEQYF.

This chain uses TRBV5-1 with TRBJ1-2; possibly TRBD1 for D (6 bases). This CDR3 has 13 amino acids. V was clipped by 0 bases and J by 7 bases, with 10 bases between them. Per germline, CDR1 SGHRS and CDR2 YFSETQ. DNA for the CDR3: TGCGCCAGCAGCTTGGGACAGGCAGGTGGCTACACCTTC. Its protein product is CASSLGQAGGYTF.

The V call is TRBV20-1, the J call TRBJ1-6; no clear D gene. V was trimmed by 4 bases and J by 1 base, leaving 14 bases between them. CDR1 DFQATT and CDR2 SNEGSKA come from the germline V gene (reference sequence). The CDR3 is 16 residues long. The CDR3 reads CSAIRLQNSYNSPLHF. The CDR3 DNA sequence: TGCAGTGCTATCCGATTACAGAATTCCTATAATTCACCCCTCCACTTT.